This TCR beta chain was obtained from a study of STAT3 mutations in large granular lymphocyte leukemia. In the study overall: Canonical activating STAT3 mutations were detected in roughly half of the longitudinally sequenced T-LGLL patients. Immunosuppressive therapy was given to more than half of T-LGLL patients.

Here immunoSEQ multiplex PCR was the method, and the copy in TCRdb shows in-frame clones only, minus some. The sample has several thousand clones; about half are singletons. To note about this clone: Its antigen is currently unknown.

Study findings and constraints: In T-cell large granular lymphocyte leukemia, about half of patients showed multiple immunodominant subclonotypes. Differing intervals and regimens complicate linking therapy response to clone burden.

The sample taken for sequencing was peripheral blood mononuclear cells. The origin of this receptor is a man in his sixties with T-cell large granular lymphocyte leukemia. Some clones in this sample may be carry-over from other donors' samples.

In nucleotides, the CDR3 is TGTGCCAGCAGCCCATCATCGGGTGAGCAGTACGTC. Protein product: CASSPSSGEQYV. J is TRBJ2-7 and V is TRBV6-6; no definite D call. V lost 6 bases and J lost 7, with 13 bases in between. The length of the CDR3 is 12 residues. Germline V gene lookup returns CDR1 MNHNY and CDR2 SVGAGI (reference sequence).